The sequence of this TCR beta chain was determined in a study of blood T cell repertoires in COVID-19. Study information: The study drew acute and convalescent COVID-19 samples from the United States, Italy and Spain.

Method: immunoSEQ multiplex PCR; TCRdb's copy keeps in-frame clones and lacks some. This table has 40,000 to 55,000 clones, almost 90% appearing once. Sequencing input: peripheral blood. This clonotype was sampled from a human donor in a cohort sampled during active COVID-19.

CDR3 sequence reads: CASSDHNGGSNQPQHF. CDR3 nucleotide sequence: TGTGCCAGTTCCGACCATAACGGGGGGTCCAATCAGCCCCAGCATTTT. The rearrangement joins TRBV19 to TRBJ1-5; possibly TRBD1 for D (5 bases). The CDR3 is made up of 16 amino acids. V was shortened by 8 bases and J by 3 bases, with 20 bases between the two germline ends. The germline V gene has CDR1 LNHDA and CDR2 SQIVND (reference sequence).